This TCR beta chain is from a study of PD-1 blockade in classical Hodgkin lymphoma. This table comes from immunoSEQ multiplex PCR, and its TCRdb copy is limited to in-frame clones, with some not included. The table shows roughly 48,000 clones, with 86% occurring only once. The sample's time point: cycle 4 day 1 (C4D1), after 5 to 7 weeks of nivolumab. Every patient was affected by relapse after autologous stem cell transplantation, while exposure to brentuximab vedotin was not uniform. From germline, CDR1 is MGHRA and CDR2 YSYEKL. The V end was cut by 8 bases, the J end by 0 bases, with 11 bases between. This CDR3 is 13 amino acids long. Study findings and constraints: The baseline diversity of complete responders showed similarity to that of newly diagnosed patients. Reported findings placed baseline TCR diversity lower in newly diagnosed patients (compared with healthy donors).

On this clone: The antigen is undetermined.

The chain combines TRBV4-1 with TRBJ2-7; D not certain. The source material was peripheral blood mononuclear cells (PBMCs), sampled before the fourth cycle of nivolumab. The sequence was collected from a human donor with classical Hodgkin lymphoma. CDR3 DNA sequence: TGCGCCAGCTCGACGGTTAGCTCCTACGAGCAGTACTTC. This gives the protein CASSTVSSYEQYF.